This T cell receptor (beta chain) derives from a study of Graves' ophthalmopathy and Graves' hyperthyroidism. Across the study: The authors collected peripheral blood at initial diagnosis, before any treatment.

This clonotype was detected many times. Its target is not known. Ophthalmopathy was moderately-to-severely active, CAS at least 3, NOSPECS at least 4, lasting under 3 months. Researchers turned away patients with other autoimmune diseases, uncontrolled infections, pregnancy or lactation. CDR3 size: 13 residues. CDR1 is SGHDN, CDR2 FVKESK, per germline. Trimming shortened V by 0 bases and J by 7 bases, and 10 bases separated the two germline ends. For repertoire sequencing, the TCR beta CDR3 regions were amplified from RNA transcripts. RT-PCR in the first round used HTBI primers; a second-round multiplex PCR followed. TCRdb reprocessed the multiplex PCR reads via MiXCR and lists one record per CDR3 protein. In the table there are tens of thousands of distinct CDR3 sequences, approximately 47% of which are singletons. Study-level findings and limits: Thyroid clonotypes that were expanded above 0.001 frequency mostly also appeared in blood.

The receptor was derived from an adult woman with Graves' ophthalmopathy. This rearrangement joins TRBV14 to TRBJ2-7, with D unclear. The sample consisted of peripheral blood. The chain's CDR3 is CASSQDHRDEQYF. CDR3 coding DNA: TGTGCCAGCAGCCAAGACCACCGAGATGAGCAGTACTTC.